This paragraph reports one TCR beta chain. Antigen specificity is unknown. The sample belongs to a study of T cell responses to AZD1222 COVID-19 vaccine. Study-level findings and limits: Nearly half of spike-specific TCRs reportedly go after variant regions that carry no mutations. Repertoire sampling was restricted to post-peak T cell response timepoints.

This CDR3 comprises 16 residues. The V gene lost 4 bases and the J gene lost 7 bases, with 17 bases spanning the gap. Germline V gene data show CDR1 as ENHRY and CDR2 as SYGVKD. Here immunoSEQ multiplex PCR was the method, and the copy in TCRdb shows in-frame clones only, minus some. Of approximately 100,000 clones listed, approximately 87% are singletons. Specimen: peripheral blood, collected on day 0 of AZD1222 vaccination. This chain connects TRBV10-3 to TRBJ1-6; perhaps TRBD1 as D (5 bases). The receptor was isolated from an adult in good health. CDR3 amino acids: CAISGPVGRGNSPLHF. The CDR3 DNA reads TGTGCCATCAGTGGGCCCGTGGGCCGGGGGAATTCACCCCTCCACTTT.